This record looks at one T cell receptor (beta chain) sequence and its context. The sample comes from a study of blood T cell repertoires in COVID-19. Study background: Spain, Italy and the United States supplied samples that represented acute and convalescent COVID-19. The cDNA or gDNA used as material had been derived from T cells, B-cell-depleted T cells, or PBMCs.

Per the original methods: The assay estimated nucleated cells by amplifying reference gene primers. Data came from immunoSEQ multiplex PCR; TCRdb stores just in-frame clones and leaves some out. D and trimming were read from the DNA, whereas the V and J calls and clone size are those reported in that table. The sample contains tens of thousands of clones, more than 75% of which appear only once. The specimen sequenced was peripheral blood. This clonotype was sampled from a human donor with acute or convalescent COVID-19. The donor label of this sample is uncertain.

The CDR3 bases are TGTGCCAGCAGCTTGTCCACAGGGTCCCTCGAGCAGTACTTC. Protein: CASSLSTGSLEQYF. V is TRBV5-4 and J is TRBJ2-7, with D tentatively TRBD1 (6 bases). This CDR3 spans 14 amino acids. Germline V lookup: CDR1 SGHNT, CDR2 YYREEE (reference sequence). V was clipped by 1 base and J by 6 bases, with 14 bases between them.